A few counts support the clone carrying this T cell receptor beta chain. Its target is unknown. Trimming shortened V by 1 base and J by 6 bases, and 7 bases separated the two germline ends. The CDR3 is 13 residues long. CDR1 is MGHRA, CDR2 YSYEKL, per germline. The data derive from a study of T cells in Graves' hyperthyroidism and ophthalmopathy. General observations from the study: The model foresaw ophthalmopathy a median around 6 months prior to onset.

Among the patients, aged 18 to 65, hyperthyroidism was newly diagnosed and had lasted under 2 months. Amplification targeted TCR beta CDR3 regions from RNA transcripts. Using the HTBI primer set, a first-round RT-PCR was run on the TCR CDR3. From the multiplex PCR reads, TCRdb called clonotypes with MiXCR, one entry per CDR3 protein. The sample yields around 180,000 distinct CDR3 sequences, approximately 15% seen once. The chain employs TRBV4-1 and TRBJ2-1; D uncertain. Sequenced material: blood. This TCR was sampled from a woman aged 50 to 65 with Graves' hyperthyroidism. CDR3 sequence reads: CASSQVLRNEQFF. CDR3 sequence (DNA): TGCGCCAGCAGCCAAGTACTACGCAATGAGCAGTTCTTC.